This T cell receptor (beta chain) was profiled in a study of type 1 and type 2 diabetes patients. This CDR3 has 17 residues. The germline V and J ends were trimmed by 4 bases and 2 bases, with 17 bases remaining between them. Per the germline V gene, CDR1 is SGHTA and CDR2 is FQGTGA. Genomic DNA was the PCR template. Multiplex PCR with 30 forward and 13 reverse primers amplified the TCR beta CDR3. In TCRdb, the multiplex PCR reads were re-called with MiXCR into one record per CDR3 protein. The top ten hold about 13% of the sample, which has more than 250,000 distinct CDR3 sequences, around 47% seen once. Anyone with other autoimmune disease or infection in the prior four weeks was excluded. As to this clonotype: Its antigen is not identified.

Regarding the study as a whole: A median of one highly-expanded CD4+ clone, covering about 3.7% of reads, occurred in type 2 diabetes.

Sequences were obtained from peripheral blood mononuclear cells (PBMCs). The chain couples TRBV7-3 to TRBJ2-2, with a possible D match to TRBD1 (6 bases). The sequence derives from a man younger than 30 with type 2 diabetes. The CDR3 sequence: CASSSFPGQLNTGELFF. In nucleotides, the CDR3 is TGTGCCAGCAGCTCCTTCCCGGGACAACTCAACACCGGGGAGCTGTTTTTT.